Listed below are T cell receptor beta chains from one sample, sequenced in a study of blood T cell repertoires in COVID-19. Some clones are missing from TCRdb's copy, which holds only in-frame ones; the method was immunoSEQ multiplex PCR. This sample has some 29,000 clones, with approximately 80% found just once. The specimen sequenced was peripheral blood. These receptors originate from a woman aged 70-85 years with acute or convalescent COVID-19. The CDR3 runs from the conserved cysteine through the conserved F or W. Fields, in order: D gene, clone size, J gene, CDR3 length, V gene, CDR3 protein, CDR3 DNA. D genes are given only for firm matches. The size entry is marked missing in some rows and otherwise reads once, few, many or a size class.

D: TRBD2
size: NA
J: TRBJ2-7
length: 15
V: TRBV27
CDR3: CASSLFSGGSYEQYF
DNA: TGTGCCAGCAGTTTATTCAGCGGGGGTTCCTACGAGCAGTACTTC

D: NA
size: NA
J: TRBJ2-3
length: 16
V: TRBV4-1
CDR3: CASSRVVEPVPDTQYF
DNA: TGCGCCAGCAGTCGCGTAGTCGAGCCCGTACCAGATACGCAGTATTTT

D: NA
size: NA
J: TRBJ2-2
length: 18
V: TRBV7-8
CDR3: CASSFPFSVARDTGELFF
DNA: TGTGCCAGCAGCTTCCCGTTCTCAGTTGCCAGGGACACCGGGGAGCTGTTTTTT

D: NA
size: NA
J: TRBJ2-1
length: 13
V: TRBV29-1
CDR3: CSVDGGGRNEQFF
DNA: TGCAGCGTTGATGGGGGAGGTAGGAATGAGCAGTTCTTC

D: TRBD1
size: NA
J: TRBJ1-2
length: 14
V: TRBV27
CDR3: CASSSRPGGIGYTF
DNA: TGTGCCAGCAGTTCGCGGCCAGGGGGAATTGGCTACACCTTC

D: TRBD2
size: NA
J: TRBJ2-7
length: 17
V: TRBV7-2
CDR3: CASSLRTSGGLSYEQYF
DNA: TGTGCCAGCAGCTTACGGACTAGCGGGGGCCTCTCCTACGAGCAGTACTTC

D: TRBD1
size: NA
J: TRBJ1-4
length: 15
V: TRBV9
CDR3: CASSVVLQGKEKLFF
DNA: TGTGCCAGCAGCGTAGTGCTACAGGGGAAAGAAAAACTGTTTTTT

D: NA
size: NA
J: TRBJ1-4
length: 15
V: TRBV7-9
CDR3: CASSLGPATNEKLFF
DNA: TGTGCCAGCAGCTTAGGCCCGGCAACTAATGAAAAACTGTTTTTT

D: TRBD1
size: NA
J: TRBJ1-4
length: 15
V: TRBV5-5
CDR3: CASSLEGAFGEKLFF
DNA: TGTGCCAGCAGCTTGGAGGGGGCATTTGGGGAAAAACTGTTTTTT

D: TRBD2
size: NA
J: TRBJ2-1
length: 13
V: TRBV11-2
CDR3: CASRLGLNNEQFF
DNA: TGTGCCAGCAGACTGGGACTAAACAATGAGCAGTTCTTC

D: NA
size: NA
J: TRBJ2-2
length: 11
V: TRBV20-1
CDR3: CSARGRGELFF
DNA: TGCAGTGCTAGAGGTCGGGGGGAGCTGTTTTTT

D: TRBD2
size: NA
J: TRBJ2-7
length: 14
V: TRBV9
CDR3: CASSETSGSLEQYF
DNA: TGTGCCAGCAGCGAAACTAGCGGGAGTCTCGAGCAGTACTTC

D: TRBD1
size: NA
J: TRBJ1-2
length: 14
V: TRBV5-6
CDR3: CASRTQGAWYGYTF
DNA: TGTGCCAGCAGGACACAGGGGGCGTGGTATGGCTACACCTTC

D: NA
size: NA
J: TRBJ1-1
length: 13
V: TRBV18
CDR3: CASSWRVDTEAFF
DNA: TGTGCCAGCTCTTGGCGGGTTGACACTGAAGCTTTCTTT

D: NA
size: NA
J: TRBJ1-1
length: 13
V: TRBV9
CDR3: CASSVKSNTEAFF
DNA: TGTGCCAGCAGCGTTAAATCGAACACTGAAGCTTTCTTT

D: NA
size: NA
J: TRBJ1-5
length: 15
V: TRBV27
CDR3: CASSLMGGGNQPQHF
DNA: TGTGCCAGCAGTTTAATGGGAGGGGGAAATCAGCCCCAGCATTTT

D: NA
size: once
J: TRBJ1-1
length: 12
V: TRBV29-1
CDR3: CSHLTGNTEAFF
DNA: TGCAGCCATCTCACAGGGAACACTGAAGCTTTCTTT

D: NA
size: NA
J: TRBJ2-3
length: 16
V: TRBV9
CDR3: CASSPKRGGVTDTQYF
DNA: TGTGCCAGCAGCCCCAAGCGCGGGGGCGTCACAGATACGCAGTATTTT

D: TRBD2
size: NA
J: TRBJ2-7
length: 13
V: TRBV3-1/TRBV3-2
CDR3: CASSQEAGGEQYF
DNA: TGTGCCAGCAGCCAAGAAGCGGGGGGGGAGCAGTACTTC

D: NA
size: few
J: TRBJ1-2
length: 12
V: TRBV19
CDR3: CASYFWAYGYTF
DNA: TGTGCCAGTTATTTTTGGGCCTATGGCTACACCTTC

D: NA
size: NA
J: TRBJ2-1
length: 11
V: TRBV7-9
CDR3: CASELNNEQFF
DNA: TGTGCCAGCGAGTTAAACAATGAGCAGTTCTTC

D: NA
size: NA
J: TRBJ2-7
length: 14
V: TRBV5-4
CDR3: CASSLPGDPNEQYF
DNA: TGTGCCAGCAGCTTGCCAGGGGACCCCAACGAGCAGTACTTC

D: NA
size: NA
J: TRBJ1-5
length: 15
V: TRBV19
CDR3: CASRITGISNQPQHF
DNA: TGTGCCAGTAGGATTACAGGGATTAGCAATCAGCCCCAGCATTTT

D: NA
size: NA
J: TRBJ1-1
length: 16
V: TRBV7-8
CDR3: CASRLVGGGRFSEAFF
DNA: TGTGCCAGCAGATTAGTCGGGGGGGGCCGGTTTAGTGAAGCTTTCTTT

D: NA
size: NA
J: TRBJ1-5
length: 15
V: TRBV19
CDR3: CASSTHRGTPQPQHF
DNA: TGTGCCAGTAGTACCCACCGGGGGACCCCTCAGCCCCAGCATTTT

D: NA
size: NA
J: TRBJ1-1
length: 15
V: TRBV5-1
CDR3: CASSLDASRSVEAFF
DNA: TGCGCCAGCAGCTTGGACGCCTCAAGGAGCGTTGAAGCTTTCTTT

D: TRBD2
size: NA
J: TRBJ2-3
length: 19
V: TRBV11-2
CDR3: CASSLAHGSSGRAMDTQYF
DNA: TGTGCCAGCAGCTTAGCCCACGGCAGTAGCGGGAGGGCCATGGATACGCAGTATTTT

D: TRBD1
size: few
J: TRBJ2-7
length: 15
V: TRBV5-5
CDR3: CASSVPGQGLNEQYF
DNA: TGTGCCAGCAGCGTACCGGGACAGGGTCTCAACGAGCAGTACTTC

D: NA
size: NA
J: TRBJ1-2
length: 16
V: TRBV28
CDR3: CASSPLGRALNYGYTF
DNA: TGTGCCAGCAGCCCCCTTGGGCGGGCCCTTAACTATGGCTACACCTTC

D: NA
size: NA
J: TRBJ1-6
length: 13
V: TRBV11-2
CDR3: CASSPNQGSPLHF
DNA: TGTGCCAGCAGCCCGAATCAGGGTTCACCCCTCCACTTT

D: TRBD1
size: NA
J: TRBJ1-4
length: 13
V: TRBV7-9
CDR3: CASGNWDSEKLFF
DNA: TGTGCCAGCGGTAACTGGGACAGCGAAAAACTGTTTTTT

D: TRBD2
size: NA
J: TRBJ2-5
length: 17
V: TRBV27
CDR3: CASSPSGTSGISWGQYF
DNA: TGTGCCAGCAGTCCCTCGGGGACTAGCGGGATCTCTTGGGGCCAGTACTTC

D: NA
size: NA
J: TRBJ1-4
length: 13
V: TRBV29-1
CDR3: CSVLGGEAEKLFF
DNA: TGCAGCGTCCTGGGGGGGGAGGCTGAAAAACTGTTTTTT

D: NA
size: NA
J: TRBJ2-1
length: 14
V: TRBV24-1
CDR3: CATSDFKTENEQFF
DNA: TGTGCCACCAGTGATTTTAAGACGGAGAATGAGCAGTTCTTC

D: NA
size: NA
J: TRBJ2-2
length: 16
V: TRBV5-1
CDR3: CASSPARAGVTGELFF
DNA: TGCGCCAGCAGCCCGGCGCGGGCTGGGGTCACCGGGGAGCTGTTTTTT